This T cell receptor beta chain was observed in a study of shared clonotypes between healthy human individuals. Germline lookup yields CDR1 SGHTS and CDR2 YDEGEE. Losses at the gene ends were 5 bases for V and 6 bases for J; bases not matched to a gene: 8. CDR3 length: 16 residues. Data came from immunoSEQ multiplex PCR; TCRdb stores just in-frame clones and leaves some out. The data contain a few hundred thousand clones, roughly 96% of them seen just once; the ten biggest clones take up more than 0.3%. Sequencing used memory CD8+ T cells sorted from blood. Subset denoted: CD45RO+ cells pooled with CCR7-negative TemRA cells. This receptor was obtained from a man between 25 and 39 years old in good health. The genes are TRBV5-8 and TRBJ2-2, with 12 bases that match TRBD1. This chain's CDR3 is CASRPRDRGRAGELFF. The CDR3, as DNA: TGTGCCAGCAGACCTCGGGACAGGGGGCGCGCCGGGGAGCTGTTTTTT.